These T cell receptor beta chains were read from a single sample in a study of vaccination effects on CD4 cells after COVID-19. Their antigens remain unidentified. Profiled with immunoSEQ multiplex PCR; TCRdb holds only in-frame clones, not every one. The profile shows around 41,000 clones, around 78% of them singletons. Source: CD4+ T cells from PBMCs cultured with SARS-CoV-2 spike peptides, taken before COVID-19 vaccination. The receptors were sampled from a human donor who received a COVID-19 vaccine. The CDR3 runs from the conserved cysteine through the conserved F or W. D genes are given only for firm matches. Only some rows state a clone size, as once, few, many or a class for expanded clones.

j_call d_call v_call clone_size cdr3_aa cdr3_nt
TRBJ1-4 TRBD1 TRBV18 - CASSPPKGTGTAEKLFF TGTGCCAGCTCACCACCTAAGGGGACCGGGACAGCTGAAAAACTGTTTTTT
TRBJ2-2 - TRBV5-8 - CASSPWTRAGGELFF TGTGCCAGCAGCCCTTGGACGAGGGCTGGCGGGGAGCTGTTTTTT
TRBJ1-4 - TRBV5-8 - CASSSGLGSTNEKLFF TGTGCCAGCAGCAGCGGGCTAGGGTCCACTAATGAAAAACTGTTTTTT
TRBJ2-2 - TRBV7-9 - CASSALGDRQNTGELFF TGTGCCAGCAGCGCCCTTGGGGACCGACAGAACACCGGGGAGCTGTTTTTT
TRBJ2-1 - TRBV28 - CASSFLVGGSSYNEQFF TGTGCCAGCAGTTTCTTGGTGGGGGGCAGCTCCTACAATGAGCAGTTCTTC
TRBJ1-5 TRBD1 TRBV19 - CASSSPGQVSRQPQHF TGTGCCAGTAGCTCTCCGGGACAGGTTTCTCGGCAGCCCCAGCATTTT
TRBJ1-2 - TRBV5-6 - CASSSLFGLTNYGYTF TGTGCCAGCAGCTCACTTTTTGGGCTGACTAACTATGGCTACACCTTC
TRBJ1-3 - TRBV7-9 - CASSQQAGNTIYF TGTGCCAGCAGCCAACAGGCTGGAAACACCATATATTTT
TRBJ1-6 - TRBV3-1/TRBV3-2 few CASSFTTLNSPLHF TGTGCCAGCAGCTTCACGACCTTAAATTCACCCCTCCACTTT
TRBJ1-6 - TRBV18 - CASSQAPGLHNSPLHF TGTGCCAGCTCCCAGGCCCCAGGACTTCATAATTCACCCCTCCACTTT
TRBJ2-5 TRBD2 TRBV11-2 - CASSLDFRLAGGQETQYF TGTGCCAGCAGCTTAGACTTCCGACTAGCGGGGGGGCAAGAGACCCAGTACTTC
TRBJ2-5 - TRBV18 - CASSPPNPGSMETQYF TGTGCCAGCTCACCTCCCAACCCGGGAAGTATGGAGACCCAGTACTTC